Below are 14 T cell receptor beta chains sequenced from a single sample in a study of CD8 T cells in ankylosing spondylitis. TCRdb called the 5' RACE reads again in MiXCR, with one record for every CDR3 protein. This sample has 200,000 to 300,000 distinct CDR3 sequences, with around 25% found just once. Sequencing was done on a sample of blood, either unsorted or a sorted T cell fraction (not recorded which). Receptors originate from a male donor with ankylosing spondylitis or in good health (not recorded which).

The gene calls are TRBV29-1 and TRBJ2-7; the D call may be TRBD1 or TRBD2 (5 bases each). Germline CDR1 is SQVTM and CDR2 is ANQGSEA. V lost 4 bases and J lost 2, with 9 bases in between. CDR3 size: 12 residues. The CDR3 loop is CSVGRGAYEQYF. CDR3 nucleotides: TGCAGCGTTGGTAGGGGAGCCTACGAGCAGTACTTC.

The chain recombines TRBV29-1 with TRBJ2-3; perhaps TRBD1 as D (6 bases). V was cut by 6 bases and J by 2 bases, with 15 bases left in between. The CDR3 is made up of 14 amino acids. Germline assignment: CDR1 SQVTM and CDR2 ANQGSEA. The CDR3 sequence: CSVAGASNTDTQYF. In nucleotides, the CDR3 is TGCAGCGTGGCAGGGGCTTCTAACACAGATACGCAGTATTTT.

This clonotype was observed many times. The chain recombines TRBV6-5 with TRBJ1-1; no firm D call. Looked up from germline, CDR1 is MNHEY and CDR2 is SVGAGI. The germline V and J ends were trimmed by 2 bases and 2 bases, with 9 bases remaining between them. This CDR3 spans 14 amino acids. For the CDR3, the DNA is TGTGCCAGCAGTTACGGGTCGGGAAACACTGAAGCTTTCTTT. It specifies CASSYGSGNTEAFF.

Ten or more counts support this clonotype. This chain connects TRBV20-1 to TRBJ2-1; TRBD1 aligns across 8 bases. Trimming removed 6 bases from V and 9 bases from J; junction bases left unmatched: 1. Per germline, CDR1 DFQATT and CDR2 SNEGSKA (reference sequence). The CDR3 loop spans 10 amino acids. CDR3: CSAQGVEQFF. CDR3 in DNA: TGCAGTGCACAGGGGGTTGAGCAGTTCTTC.

This clonotype was detected ten times or more. V and J are TRBV20-1 and TRBJ1-1; D not certain. Trimming left V 2 bases short and J 4 bases short, with 8 bases between. CDR3 length: 12 amino acids. The V gene's germline CDR1 is DFQATT and CDR2 SNEGSKA (reference sequence). CDR3 residues: CSARRVGTEAFF. CDR3 DNA sequence: TGCAGTGCTAGAAGGGTAGGCACTGAAGCTTTCTTT.

This clonotype was detected many times. V gene TRBV29-1 combines with J gene TRBJ1-1; a weak D match, TRBD1 (5 bases). V was shortened by 5 bases and J by 4 bases, with 17 bases between the two germline ends. The CDR3 totals 14 residues. Germline lookup yields CDR1 SQVTM and CDR2 ANQGSEA. CDR3 sequence (DNA): TGCAGCGTTAATAACATGCCGGGGGGCACTGAAGCTTTCTTT. This translates into CSVNNMPGGTEAFF.

This clonotype showed up just once. The chain uses TRBV6-5 and TRBJ2-7; maybe TRBD1 (6 bases). Looked up from germline, CDR1 is MNHEY and CDR2 is SVGAGI. V was shortened by 0 bases and J by 3 bases, with 12 bases between the two germline ends. The CDR3 runs 15 residues. The CDR3 here is CASSYSQGSFYEQYF. The CDR3 coding sequence is TGTGCCAGCAGTTACTCGCAGGGGTCGTTCTACGAGCAGTACTTC.

This clonotype turned up a few times. V usage is TRBV10-3 and J usage is TRBJ2-2; a possible D gene is TRBD2 (6 bases). This CDR3 is built from 16 residues. V was shortened by 6 bases and J by 1 base, with 15 bases between the two germline ends. Germline V lookup: CDR1 ENHRY, CDR2 SYGVKD. The CDR3 DNA follows: TGTGCCATCAGCTTCCGCCGAGCGGGGAACACCGGGGAGCTGTTTTTT. Its translation is CAISFRRAGNTGELFF.

This clonotype was found a few times. The V and J genes are TRBV7-6 and TRBJ2-7; D might be TRBD1 (7 bases). CDR3 length equals 15 residues. The germline V gene encodes CDR1 SGHVS and CDR2 FNYEAQ. The germline V and J ends were trimmed by 6 bases and 6 bases, with 21 bases remaining between them. The CDR3 DNA sequence: TGTGCCAGCAGTCAGGGGGGATTTAGAAATGTCGAGCAGTACTTC. It yields the protein CASSQGGFRNVEQYF.

This clonotype was counted many times. The rearrangement joins TRBV7-2 to TRBJ2-1; D gene uncertain. Trimming left V 1 base short and J 2 bases short, with 6 bases between. Germline values: CDR1 SGHTA, CDR2 FQGNSA. There are 14 residues in the CDR3. CDR3 protein: CASSLERTYNEQFF. The CDR3, as DNA: TGTGCCAGCAGCTTAGAGAGAACCTACAATGAGCAGTTCTTC. The full variable domain, with the rest looked up from reference TRBV7-2 and TRBJ2-1, is GAGVSQSPSNKVTEKGKDVELRCDPISGHTALYWYRQSLGQGLEFLIYFQGNSAPDKSGLPSDRFSAERTGGSVSTLTIQRTQQEDSAVYLCASSLERTYNEQFFGPGTRLTVL.

This clonotype was observed many times. The rearrangement uses TRBV12-3 or TRBV12-4 and TRBJ2-5; D unclear. This CDR3 spans 14 amino acids. The V end was cut by 5 bases, the J end by 2 bases, with 12 bases between. This chain's CDR3 is CASSPGLGQETQYF. The CDR3 nucleotides read TGTGCCAGCAGTCCCGGTCTCGGACAAGAGACCCAGTACTTC.

This chain connects TRBV12-3 or TRBV12-4 to TRBJ2-2; no clear D gene. The length of the CDR3 is 12 residues. The V gene lost 5 bases and the J gene lost 6 bases, with 7 bases spanning the gap. CDR3 amino acids: CASSLSAGELFF. The CDR3 bases are TGTGCCAGCAGTCTATCGGCCGGGGAGCTGTTTTTT.

The CDR3 DNA reads TGTGCCAGCACCCTGCCCCGGGGAGATGGGACCGGGGAGCTGTTTTTT. Translated, it gives CASTLPRGDGTGELFF. V and J are TRBV12-3 or TRBV12-4 and TRBJ2-2, with a possible D match to TRBD2 (5 bases). This CDR3 is 16 amino acids long. Between the trimmed V and J ends, which lost 7 bases and 5 bases, there was a span of 20 bases.

This clonotype was seen repeatedly, ten times or more. The gene calls are TRBV20-1 and TRBJ2-7; unclear D gene. With 5 bases removed from V and 4 bases from J, the gap between germline ends came to 21 bases. Per germline, CDR1 DFQATT and CDR2 SNEGSKA (reference sequence). The CDR3 sequence is 15 residues long. The CDR3 nucleotides read TGCAGTGCTGGCCAGGCGAGCGCTGGGCCGTACGAGCAGTACTTC. It translates to CSAGQASAGPYEQYF.